This T cell receptor beta chain was identified during a study of T-cell memory formation after mild COVID-19. CDR1 and CDR2 (germline): SNHLY, FYNNEI. This CDR3 spans 15 amino acids. The ends lost 6 bases at V and 9 bases at J; junction bases unmatched: 13. Each CDR3 protein is one row after TCRdb ran MiXCR on the 5' RACE reads. The sample has around 370,000 distinct CDR3 sequences; around 20% are singletons. The J gene is TRBJ2-1, the V gene TRBV2, with TRBD2 identical over 8 bases. This receptor was identified in an adult woman who had mild COVID-19 (a few samples of this study predate the infection). Cell type and time point are not known. The sequencing sample was made of PBMCs or a T cell subset sorted from them (not recorded which). CDR3 nucleotide sequence: TGTGCCAGCAGGATGACTAGCGTAGTGGGGAGTGAGCAGTTCTTC. The encoded protein is CASRMTSVVGSEQFF.